This T cell receptor (beta chain) was identified during a study of blood T cell repertoires in COVID-19. Across the study: The United States, Italy and Spain provided the acute and convalescent COVID-19 samples. Nucleic acid was either cDNA or gDNA, and it came from T cells, B-cell-depleted T cells, or PBMCs.

The authors' processing: From reference gene primer amplification, estimates of nucleated cell counts were derived. Here immunoSEQ multiplex PCR was the method, and the copy in TCRdb shows in-frame clones only, minus some. The V and J calls and clone size were taken over from that table, and D and trimming were inferred from the DNA. The data contain about 100,000 clones, about 85% of them singletons. Germline trimming cut 3 bases from V and 5 bases from J; bases unmatched to any gene: 4. The CDR3 extends over 15 amino acids. Germline V lookup: CDR1 LGHDT, CDR2 YNNKEL (reference sequence). The specimen was peripheral blood. The receptor was isolated from a human donor in a cohort sampled during active COVID-19. The chain has TRBV3-1 (or the pseudogene TRBV3-2) and TRBJ1-1, with TRBD1 matching over 12 bases. CDR3 sequence reads: CASSQGQGAETEAFF. The CDR3 bases are TGTGCCAGCAGCCAGGGACAGGGGGCAGAGACTGAAGCTTTCTTT.